One T cell receptor (beta chain) is described in this entry. Its antigen remains unknown. The sample holds other DNA sequences that translate to the same CDR3. Trimming left V 3 bases short and J 1 base short, with 6 bases between. CDR3 length equals 13 residues. The germline gives CDR1 LNHDA, CDR2 SQIVND (reference sequence). The source of the sample is a study of shared clonotypes between healthy human individuals. Study information: Samples came from two female and a few male donors aged 18 to 49.

Naive CD8 cells, CD45RO-negative and positively selected for CCR7, excluded terminally differentiated effector memory CD45RA+ cells. General observations from the study: Estimated clonotype richness was generally higher in naive than memory subsets. Some naive CD4 clonotypes, roughly 5%, turned up in common across a handful of donors.

Some clones are missing from TCRdb's copy, which holds only in-frame ones; the method was immunoSEQ multiplex PCR. The data hold about 700,000 clones, with around 92% observed a single time. This receptor was identified in a man aged 30 to 39 in good health. The specimen sequenced was naive CD8+ T cells sorted from blood. This sequence joins TRBV19 and TRBJ1-1, with no clear D. CDR3 residues: CASSIGQNTEAFF. DNA of the CDR3: TGTGCCAGTAGTATCGGGCAGAACACTGAAGCTTTCTTT.